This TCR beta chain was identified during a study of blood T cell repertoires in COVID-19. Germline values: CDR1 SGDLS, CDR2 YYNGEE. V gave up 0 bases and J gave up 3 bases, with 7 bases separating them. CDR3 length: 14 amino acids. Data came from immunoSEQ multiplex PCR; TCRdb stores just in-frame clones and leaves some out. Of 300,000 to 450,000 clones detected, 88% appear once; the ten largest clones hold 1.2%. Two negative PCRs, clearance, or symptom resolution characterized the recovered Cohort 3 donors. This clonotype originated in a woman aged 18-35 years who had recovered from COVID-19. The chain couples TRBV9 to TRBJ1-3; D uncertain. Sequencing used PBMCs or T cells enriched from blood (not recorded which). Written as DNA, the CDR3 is TGTGCCAGCAGCGTAGAGTCAGGTGGAAACACCATATATTTT. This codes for CASSVESGGNTIYF.